These 18 T cell receptor beta chains share one sample of origin, sequenced in a study of shared clonotypes between healthy human individuals. Cells designated naive CD8 were CD45RO-negative and were positively selected for CCR7, with terminally differentiated effector memory CD45RA+ cells excluded. Sequencing used immunoSEQ multiplex PCR; TCRdb keeps in-frame clones, though not all of them. The sample records about 2.1 million clones, around 95% being singletons. Sequencing was done on a sample of naive CD8+ T cells from PBMCs. These receptors were taken from a man between 18 and 29 years old in good health. Some clones in this sample may be carry-over from other donors' samples.

As for this clone: Distinct nucleotide sequences in the sample also encode this CDR3. The J gene is TRBJ2-5, the V gene TRBV29-1; D could derive from TRBD1 or TRBD2 (5 bases each). The V gene lost 1 base and the J gene lost 0 bases, with 6 bases spanning the gap. The germline V gene has CDR1 SQVTM and CDR2 ANQGSEA. The CDR3 spans 13 residues. CDR3 sequence (DNA): TGCAGCGTTGAAGGGGGGAACCAAGAGACCCAGTACTTC. Amino acid sequence: CSVEGGNQETQYF.

The V gene is TRBV7-9, the J gene TRBJ2-7; TRBD1 matches 7 bases. The CDR3 contains 18 residues. Germline V gene sequence: CDR1 SEHNR, CDR2 FQNEAQ (reference sequence). With V trimmed by 3 bases and J by 1 base, 15 bases remained unmatched. This CDR3 reads CASSFTPGQPKTSYEQYF. CDR3 DNA: TGTGCCAGCAGCTTTACCCCGGGACAGCCGAAAACTTCCTACGAGCAGTACTTC.

The V gene is TRBV9, the J gene TRBJ2-1; TRBD1 aligns across 9 bases. This CDR3 is built from 16 residues. The V segment lost 4 bases and the J segment 2 bases; nucleotides outside the gene matches: 7. Germline CDR1 SGDLS, CDR2 YYNGEE. This CDR3 is CASSPPGTGTYNEQFF. The CDR3 coding sequence is TGTGCCAGCAGCCCCCCCGGGACAGGGACCTACAATGAGCAGTTCTTC.

The chain joins TRBV30 to TRBJ2-2; no clear D gene. The CDR3 is made up of 15 amino acids. With 0 bases removed from V and 6 bases from J, the gap between germline ends came to 14 bases. Germline assignment: CDR1 GTSNPN and CDR2 SVGIG (reference sequence). CDR3 sequence: CAWSVMGIGPGELFF. The CDR3 bases are TGTGCCTGGAGTGTAATGGGGATTGGGCCCGGGGAGCTGTTTTTT.

The CDR3 here is CASSESQGHGDTQYF. CDR3 DNA sequence: TGTGCCAGCAGCGAGTCCCAGGGGCATGGAGATACGCAGTATTTT. The chain is built from TRBV5-4 and TRBJ2-3; tentative D call: TRBD1 (6 bases). Germline lookup yields CDR1 SGHNT and CDR2 YYREEE (reference sequence). The V gene lost 4 bases and the J gene lost 5 bases, with 17 bases spanning the gap. This CDR3 region has 15 residues.

This chain joins TRBV7-9 and TRBJ2-7; D might be TRBD1 (6 bases). The length of the CDR3 is 14 residues. Trimming took off 3 bases at V and 0 bases at J, with 9 bases between the two ends. Looked up from germline, CDR1 is SEHNR and CDR2 is FQNEAQ (reference sequence). CDR3 protein: CASSLTDSSYEQYF. The CDR3 coding sequence is TGTGCCAGCAGCTTGACGGACAGCTCCTACGAGCAGTACTTC.

This chain connects TRBV14 to TRBJ2-7; TRBD2 might be the D (5 bases). Trimming pared 3 bases from V and 5 bases from J, leaving 11 bases between. The CDR3 consists of 13 residues. From germline, CDR1 is SGHDN and CDR2 FVKESK. CDR3 nucleotides: TGTGCCAGCAGCCACGTCGGACTGAACGAGCAGTACTTC. The encoded protein is CASSHVGLNEQYF.

The rearrangement uses TRBV7-2 and TRBJ2-7; possible D gene TRBD1, 6 bases. CDR1 is SGHTA and CDR2 is FQGNSA in the germline V gene. The CDR3 runs to 17 residues. V was trimmed by 5 bases and J by 1 base, leaving 21 bases between them. For the CDR3, the DNA is TGTGCCAGCAGCGGCGAGGTACAGGGTAGAGTTTCCTACGAGCAGTACTTC. It specifies CASSGEVQGRVSYEQYF.

This CDR3 reads CAISEKDSYEQYF. In DNA, the CDR3 is TGTGCCATCAGTGAGAAGGATTCCTACGAGCAGTACTTC. The V and J genes are TRBV10-3 and TRBJ2-7; no definite D call. Germline V gene sequence: CDR1 ENHRY, CDR2 SYGVKD. The CDR3 has 13 residues. Trimming left V 2 bases short and J 1 base short, with 6 bases between.

This clone was recorded a few times. The J gene is TRBJ1-1, the V gene TRBV14, with 10 bases matching TRBD1. The CDR3 sequence is 14 residues long. V shed 4 bases and J 8 bases; nucleotides not matched to a gene: 7. CDR1 and CDR2 from the germline V gene are SGHDN and FVKESK. In DNA form, the CDR3 reads TGTGCCAGCAGCCCCCTCGACAGGGGGCGGGAAGCTTTCTTT. This sequence encodes CASSPLDRGREAFF.

The chain uses TRBV6-1 and TRBJ2-2; the D is unclear. Germline lookup yields CDR1 MNHNS and CDR2 SASEGT. The CDR3 has 16 residues. The V and J ends lost 2 bases and 6 bases respectively, with 16 bases between them. CDR3 in DNA: TGTGCCAGCAGTGAACCGGGCACAGATGGGGCCGGGGAGCTGTTTTTT. This sequence encodes CASSEPGTDGAGELFF.

This CDR3 is CASSLDLGTGTYEQYF. CDR3 bases: TGTGCCAGCAGCTTAGACCTAGGGACAGGGACCTACGAGCAGTACTTC. V and J are TRBV7-9 and TRBJ2-7; TRBD1 matches at 9 bases. The V gene's germline CDR1 is SEHNR and CDR2 FQNEAQ (reference sequence). The CDR3 contains 16 residues. With V trimmed by 1 base and J by 2 bases, 6 bases remained unmatched.

This clone was found once. The V gene is TRBV11-1, the J gene TRBJ2-3, with D tentatively TRBD2 (5 bases). V dropped 7 bases and J dropped 9 bases, with 17 bases sitting between them. CDR3 size: 13 residues. Germline CDR1 reads SGHAT; CDR2 reads FQDESV (reference sequence). The CDR3 is CASTLSSGKTQYF. The CDR3 nucleotides are TGTGCCAGCACCCTAAGCTCGGGGAAGACGCAGTATTTT.

CDR3 DNA: TGTGCCACCAGTCTACGCCGCCTCTCCTACGAGCAGTACTTC. This translates into CATSLRRLSYEQYF. The chain uses TRBV15 and TRBJ2-7, with D unresolved. CDR1 is LNHNV and CDR2 is YYDKDF in the germline V gene (reference sequence). The V end was cut by 6 bases, the J end by 0 bases, with 12 bases between. This CDR3 comprises 14 residues.

The chain recombines TRBV28 with TRBJ2-4; D gene ambiguous. V shed 4 bases and J shed 4 bases, with 17 bases lying between them. The CDR3 is 16 amino acids. Germline V CDR1 and CDR2: MDHEN, SYDVKM. CDR3 sequence reads: CASSSLLVELKNIQYF. CDR3 sequence (DNA): TGTGCCAGCAGTTCCTTATTGGTGGAGTTGAAAAACATTCAGTACTTC.

This clone has only a few counts. The genes are TRBV19 and TRBJ1-1; D possibly corresponds to TRBD1 (5 bases). Germline V gene lookup returns CDR1 LNHDA and CDR2 SQIVND (reference sequence). V was cut by 4 bases and J by 0 bases, with 9 bases left in between. This CDR3 contains 14 residues. The CDR3 sequence is CASSTGSLNTEAFF. For the CDR3, the DNA is TGTGCCAGTAGTACAGGGTCCCTGAACACTGAAGCTTTCTTT.

V usage is TRBV11-3 and J usage is TRBJ2-5; no clear D gene. V lost 0 bases and J 1 base, leaving 9 bases between the germline ends. Germline CDR1 reads SGHNT; CDR2 reads YENEEA. This CDR3 is 15 amino acids long. The DNA of the CDR3 is TGTGCCAGCAGCTTAGAGGGTGGAACCCAAGAGACCCAGTACTTC. Translation: CASSLEGGTQETQYF.

The genes are TRBV7-2 and TRBJ2-1; 9 bases are a match to TRBD2. Losses at the gene ends were 2 bases for V and 8 bases for J; bases not matched to a gene: 13. The CDR3 runs 17 residues. Germline-derived CDR1 and CDR2 are SGHTA and FQGNSA. CDR3 nucleotides: TGTGCCAGCAGCTTAACGCTGCGGGAGGGCCTGGTGTATGAGCAGTTCTTC. This encodes CASSLTLREGLVYEQFF.